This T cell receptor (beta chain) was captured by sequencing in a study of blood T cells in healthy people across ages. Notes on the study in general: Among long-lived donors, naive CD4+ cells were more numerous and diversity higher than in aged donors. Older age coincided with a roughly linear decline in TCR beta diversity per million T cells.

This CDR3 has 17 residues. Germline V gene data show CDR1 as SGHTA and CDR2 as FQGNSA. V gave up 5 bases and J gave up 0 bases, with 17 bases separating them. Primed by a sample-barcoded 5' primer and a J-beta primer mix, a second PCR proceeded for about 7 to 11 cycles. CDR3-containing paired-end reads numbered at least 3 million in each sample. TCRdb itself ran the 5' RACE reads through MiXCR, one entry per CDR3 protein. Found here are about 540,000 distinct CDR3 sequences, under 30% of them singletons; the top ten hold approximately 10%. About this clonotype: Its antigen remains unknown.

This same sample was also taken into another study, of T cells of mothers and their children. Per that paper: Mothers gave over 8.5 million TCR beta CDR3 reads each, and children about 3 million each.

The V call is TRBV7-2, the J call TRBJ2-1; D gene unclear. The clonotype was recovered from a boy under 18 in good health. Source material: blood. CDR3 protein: CASSLKLGEISYNEQFF. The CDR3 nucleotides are TGTGCCAGCAGCCTCAAGCTTGGCGAGATCTCCTACAATGAGCAGTTCTTC.